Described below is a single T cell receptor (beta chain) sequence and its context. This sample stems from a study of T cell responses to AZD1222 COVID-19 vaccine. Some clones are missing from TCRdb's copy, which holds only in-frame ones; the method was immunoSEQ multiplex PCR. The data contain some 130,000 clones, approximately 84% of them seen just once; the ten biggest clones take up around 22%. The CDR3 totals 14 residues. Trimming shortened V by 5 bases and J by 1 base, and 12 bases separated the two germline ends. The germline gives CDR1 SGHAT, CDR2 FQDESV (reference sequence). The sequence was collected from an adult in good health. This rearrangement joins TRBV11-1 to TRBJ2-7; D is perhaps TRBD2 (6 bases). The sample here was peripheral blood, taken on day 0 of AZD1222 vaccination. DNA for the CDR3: TGTGCCAGCAGCCTTTGGGGGGTTTCCTACGAGCAGTACTTC. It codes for CASSLWGVSYEQYF.